This T cell receptor beta chain was obtained from a study of human T cells and chemical hapten exposure. The overall study: The upper back received 0.01% DPC by patch testing, with results read at 6 days. Patients, mostly women, had alopecia areata, alopecia totalis or alopecia universalis. Study observations and caveats: Donors' alopecia may make their immune response differ from healthy people's.

This clonotype was seen many times. What it binds is unknown. TCRdb used MiXCR to reprocess the RACE reads, holding one entry per CDR3 protein. The table lists under 65,000 distinct CDR3 sequences, about 9.2% of them singletons, with about 14% in the top ten. CDR1 is SGDLS and CDR2 is YYNGEE in the germline V gene. The V and J ends lost 0 bases and 7 bases respectively, with 17 bases between them. The CDR3 runs 15 residues. Time point in this sample: pre-sensitization, week 0. The sample's treatment: therapeutic diphenylcyclopropenone sensitization with weekly scalp DPC. The donor pool consisted of alopecia patients aged 18 to 70 years, considered suitable for DPC.

The TCR originated in a middle-aged woman with alopecia areata. Some clones in this sample may be carry-over from other donors' samples. The sample here was whole blood, taken in connection with sensitization to the hapten diphenylcyclopropenone (DPC). The chain links TRBV9 to TRBJ2-7; D is uncertain. CDR3 sequence (DNA): TGTGCCAGCAGCGTAGAGGGCGCGACAATCGGGGAGCAGTACTTC. This gives the protein CASSVEGATIGEQYF. Full variable domain (outside the CDR3, taken from reference TRBV9 and TRBJ2-7): DSGVTQTPKHLITATGQRVTLRCSPRSGDLSVYWYQQSLDQGLQFLIQYYNGEERAKGNILERFSAQQFPDLHSELNLSSLELGDSALYFCASSVEGATIGEQYFGPGTRLTVT.